The 30 T cell receptor beta chains below all came from one sample that was sequenced in a study of MAIT cells during Salmonella Paratyphi A infection (dated by TCRdb to about 2017). What these receptors recognize is not known. Study-level results and caveats: MAIT TRBV usage was found to be oligoclonal, with TRBV20 and TRBV6 favoured, and appeared to be unchanged by infection.

Sample time point, as interpreted from the label and publication: mid-infection, around enteric fever diagnosis. MAIT cells were defined as Valpha7.2+ CD161+ T cells and were identified and sorted by flow cytometry. The library was made by 5' RACE. TCRdb lists the instrument as Illumina MiSeq. TCRdb trimmed the raw reads at Q25, called clones with MiXCR and kept productive beta chains. Every distinct CDR3 protein forms one entry, paired with its most common genes and DNA. This sample gives 550 to 800 distinct CDR3 sequences in total; 15% to 20% of them show up just once. The ten biggest clones cover roughly a third of the sample. This material consisted of MAIT cells from blood, taken at the middle sampling point of the challenge study. These receptor sequences come from a person between 18 and 75 years old who was deliberately infected with Salmonella Paratyphi A in a paratyphoid fever challenge study.

This clonotype ranks as medium-sized (0.01 to 0.1%). This chain uses TRBV6-6 with TRBJ2-7; tentative D call: TRBD2 (6 bases). Trimming cost V 2 bases and J 5 bases, with 10 bases left between them. This CDR3 spans 13 amino acids. Germline V gene data show CDR1 as MNHNY and CDR2 as SVGAGI (reference sequence). The CDR3 reads CASSYRENHEQYF. The CDR3 DNA is TGTGCCAGCAGTTACCGGGAGAACCACGAGCAGTACTTC.

J is TRBJ1-1 and V is TRBV6-1; no definite D call. The V end was cut by 2 bases, the J end by 1 base, with 5 bases between. The CDR3 contains 13 residues. Germline-derived CDR1 and CDR2 are MNHNS and SASEGT. Written as DNA, the CDR3 is TGTGCCAGCAGTGAACGGGAGAACACTGAAGCTTTCTTT. It is translated as CASSERENTEAFF.

This clonotype was seen a few times. This rearrangement joins TRBV20-1 to TRBJ1-1; D might be TRBD1 (5 bases). V dropped 1 base and J dropped 4 bases, with 16 bases sitting between them. CDR1 and CDR2 (germline): DFQATT, SNEGSKA (reference sequence). CDR3 size: 15 residues. The CDR3 DNA reads as TGCAGTGCTAGAGGGGGGGATGAAGGGATCACTGAAGCTTTCTTT. This encodes CSARGGDEGITEAFF.

By share, this clonotype counts as large. DNA for the CDR3: TGTGCCAGCAGCTCAGGGGGGGCGCCCACTGAAGCTTTCTTT. Its protein product is CASSSGGAPTEAFF. The V and J genes are TRBV6-4 and TRBJ1-1; 7 bases agree with TRBD1. The junction had 8 bases not matched to a gene; V was cut back by 6 bases and J by 4 bases. The CDR3 totals 14 residues. The germline gives CDR1 MRHNA, CDR2 SNTAGT.

This clonotype has more than one count but fewer than ten. DNA for the CDR3: TGTGCCAGCAGCCGCTCGGGGGAGGCCGGGGAGCTGTTTTTT. Amino acids: CASSRSGEAGELFF. The chain recombines TRBV6-4 with TRBJ2-2; maybe TRBD2 (6 bases). This CDR3 is 14 amino acids long. Germline V gene sequence: CDR1 MRHNA, CDR2 SNTAGT. V shed 6 bases and J shed 6 bases, with 14 bases lying between them.

J is TRBJ2-1 and V is TRBV4-3, with D unresolved. This CDR3 contains 16 residues. CDR1 is LGHNA, CDR2 YSLEER, per germline. V was shortened by 1 base and J by 2 bases, with 12 bases between the two germline ends. Here the CDR3 reads CASSQGHQDPYNEQFF. The CDR3 DNA reads TGCGCCAGCAGCCAAGGGCATCAGGACCCCTACAATGAGCAGTTCTTC.

The table lists this clonotype with a few counts. The chain is built from TRBV20-1 and TRBJ2-2, with 8 bases that match TRBD1. The V gene's germline CDR1 is DFQATT and CDR2 SNEGSKA (reference sequence). The V and J ends lost 0 bases and 3 bases, in that order; junction bases with no gene match: 6. This CDR3 has 16 amino acids. CDR3 in DNA: TGCAGTGCTAGAGATTCCAACAGGGGGGACACCGGGGAGCTGTTTTTT. Its protein is CSARDSNRGDTGELFF.

Here the CDR3 reads CSARGGQDYNEQFF. CDR3 coding DNA: TGCAGTGCTAGAGGGGGACAGGACTACAATGAGCAGTTCTTC. The J gene is TRBJ2-1, the V gene TRBV20-1; 8 bases line up with TRBD1. Germline V lookup: CDR1 DFQATT, CDR2 SNEGSKA (reference sequence). The CDR3 has 14 amino acids. V lost 1 base, J lost 3 bases, and 2 bases stayed unmatched.

In this sample, this clonotype is large. The chain has TRBV6-4 and TRBJ2-3; 10 nucleotides agree with TRBD2. This CDR3 has 16 residues. With 5 bases clipped from V and 5 bases from J, the junction kept 10 bases outside the gene matches. Germline-derived CDR1 and CDR2 are MRHNA and SNTAGT. The CDR3, as DNA: TGTGCCAGCAGTCCGACAAGCGGGGGGGGCAGAGATACGCAGTATTTT. Translating it yields CASSPTSGGGRDTQYF.

This clonotype was seen more than once but under ten times. The DNA is omitted, as the CDR3 cannot be located on it reliably, and the CDR3 follows TCRdb's listing. The chain has TRBV11-2 and TRBJ2-5; no DNA check was done on the table's D call, TRBD2. Germline lookup yields CDR1 SGHAT and CDR2 FQNNGV. The CDR3 has 23 amino acids, counting both end residues. The chain's CDR3 is CASSFYICSARGLAGGMRETQYF.

This clonotype ranks as medium-sized. This chain joins TRBV20-1 and TRBJ2-7, with 10 bases that match TRBD2. This CDR3 is 13 amino acids long. Per germline, CDR1 DFQATT and CDR2 SNEGSKA (reference sequence). V shed 5 bases, J shed 3 bases, and the junction held 4 bases outside the gene matches. The chain's CDR3 is CSAGGTSDYEQYF. As DNA, the CDR3 is TGCAGTGCTGGCGGGACTAGCGACTACGAGCAGTACTTC.

This clonotype counts as large. The CDR3 DNA is TGTGCCAGCAGCATTAGGACTAGCGGGGACTACAATGAGCAGTTCTTC. Protein: CASSIRTSGDYNEQFF. The chain is built from TRBV7-6 and TRBJ2-1, with TRBD2 matching over 12 bases. CDR1 and CDR2 (germline): SGHVS, FNYEAQ. With V trimmed by 5 bases and J by 3 bases, 5 bases remained unmatched. There are 16 residues in the CDR3.

Points on this clonotype: The junction shows a germline mismatch at one end, possibly a read error. This chain links TRBV6-5 with TRBJ1-4, with 8 bases that match TRBD1. The CDR3 consists of 13 residues. CDR1 is MNHEY, CDR2 SVGAGI, per germline. The chain's CDR3 is CASSQDRGEKLLF. Here the CDR3 DNA reads TGTGCCAGCAGTCAAGACAGGGGTGAAAAACTGCTTTTT.

This clonotype is judged medium-sized (0.01 to 0.1%). The rearrangement uses TRBV6-4 and TRBJ2-1, with 9 bases lining up with TRBD2. Germline V gives CDR1 MRHNA, CDR2 SNTAGT. This CDR3 is built from 15 residues. The V and J ends lost 0 bases and 3 bases, in that order; junction bases with no gene match: 0. The CDR3 DNA follows: TGTGCCAGCAGTGACTCGCGGGGGGGCTACAATGAGCAGTTCTTC. Protein product: CASSDSRGGYNEQFF.

This clonotype is labeled medium-sized (0.01 to 0.1%). This sequence joins TRBV4-2 and TRBJ2-6; 7 bases align to TRBD1. V was pared by 0 bases and J by 2 bases, with 1 base of the junction left unmatched. The CDR3 has 16 amino acids. Germline V gives CDR1 LGHNA, CDR2 YNFKEQ. This CDR3 reads CASSQDQGAGANVLTF. In DNA form, the CDR3 reads TGTGCCAGCAGCCAAGATCAGGGGGCTGGGGCCAACGTCCTGACTTTC.

In this sample, this clonotype is medium-sized (0.01 to 0.1%). This sequence joins TRBV6-2 or TRBV6-3 and TRBJ2-6; D is ambiguous. Deletions cut 2 bases from V and 1 base from J, with 3 bases between. The CDR3 loop spans 14 amino acids. CDR1 and CDR2 (germline): MNHEY, SVGEGT. Here the CDR3 DNA reads TGTGCCAGCAGTTACGAATCTGGGGCCAACGTCCTGACTTTC. Translating it yields CASSYESGANVLTF.

This clonotype rates as large. The V and J genes are TRBV6-4 and TRBJ2-1; 13 bases align to TRBD2. Per germline, CDR1 MRHNA and CDR2 SNTAGT. This CDR3 has 15 residues. J gave up 6 bases and V 5 bases, and 4 bases lay outside the gene matches. The CDR3 sequence is CASSTSGGAGNEQFF. The CDR3, as DNA: TGTGCCAGCAGTACTAGCGGGGGGGCCGGCAATGAGCAGTTCTTC.

Relative to its sample, this clonotype is hyperexpanded. The chain employs TRBV5-1 and TRBJ2-5; 7 bases are shared with TRBD2. The germline V gene encodes CDR1 SGHRS and CDR2 YFSETQ. The CDR3 spans 14 residues. The ends lost 3 bases at V and 2 bases at J; junction bases unmatched: 4. CDR3 amino acids: CASSSGGRQETQYF. Written as DNA, the CDR3 is TGCGCCAGCAGCTCCGGGGGGAGGCAAGAGACCCAGTACTTC.

Worth noting for this clonotype: The DNA is omitted, as the CDR3 cannot be located on it reliably, and the CDR3 follows TCRdb's listing. CDR3 sequence reads: CASSFYICSAGQGHTEAFF. The chain is built from TRBV11-2 and TRBJ1-1; the table's D call of TRBD1 was not tested on the DNA. Inclusive of both ends, the CDR3 amounts to 19 amino acids. The germline V gene encodes CDR1 SGHAT and CDR2 FQNNGV.

The chain is built from TRBV25-1 and TRBJ1-6; TRBD1 matches at 7 bases. J was trimmed by 5 bases and V by 11 bases; bases with no gene match: 9. Germline values: CDR1 MGHDK, CDR2 SYGVNS. The CDR3 is 14 residues long. The CDR3 nucleotides are TGTGCCGTCAGGGGGGACGTAAATAATTCACCCCTCCACTTT. The encoded protein is CAVRGDVNNSPLHF.

Relative to its sample, this clonotype is medium-sized. The genes are TRBV6-4 and TRBJ2-6; D remains ambiguous. V lost 6 bases, J lost 0 bases, and 6 bases lay in between. Germline lookup yields CDR1 MRHNA and CDR2 SNTAGT. The length of the CDR3 is 14 residues. CDR3 DNA sequence: TGTGCCAGCAGCCACAGCTCTGGGGCCAACGTCCTGACTTTC. It codes for CASSHSSGANVLTF.

The chain is built from TRBV30 and TRBJ2-7; D is possibly TRBD2 (6 bases). Trimming cost V 0 bases and J 5 bases, with 14 bases left between them. Germline values: CDR1 GTSNPN, CDR2 SVGIG (reference sequence). The CDR3 contains 14 residues. CDR3: CAWSVSGEVNEQYF. Here the CDR3 DNA reads TGTGCCTGGAGTGTCTCGGGGGAGGTCAACGAGCAGTACTTC.

By share of the sample, this clonotype is large (0.1 to 1%). The chain couples TRBV6-4 to TRBJ2-1, with 10 nucleotides matching TRBD2. Trimming removed 4 bases from V and 4 bases from J; junction bases left unmatched: 7. The CDR3 spans 16 residues. The germline gives CDR1 MRHNA, CDR2 SNTAGT. CDR3 protein: CASSVSGGAGYNEQFF. CDR3 nucleotides: TGTGCCAGCAGTGTGAGCGGGGGGGCAGGATACAATGAGCAGTTCTTC.

This clonotype came up many times. The chain recombines TRBV20-1 with TRBJ2-5; 11 positions match TRBD1. Per germline, CDR1 DFQATT and CDR2 SNEGSKA (reference sequence). Trimming cost V 6 bases and J 4 bases; bases outside gene matches: 4. The CDR3 is made up of 13 amino acids. The CDR3: CSAGQGAVETQYF. The CDR3 nucleotides are TGCAGTGCCGGACAGGGGGCAGTAGAGACCCAGTACTTC.

By sample fraction, this clonotype is hyperexpanded. This sequence joins TRBV5-5 and TRBJ2-7; D is unresolved. This CDR3 is built from 8 residues. Germline V gene data show CDR1 as SGHKS and CDR2 as YYEKEE (reference sequence). V dropped 10 bases and J dropped 2 bases, with 1 base sitting between them. The CDR3 coding sequence is TGTGCCCCCTACGAGCAGTACTTC. It specifies CAPYEQYF.

The chain combines TRBV6-4 with TRBJ2-3, with 13 positions matching TRBD2. V lost 4 bases, J lost 4 bases, and 2 bases stayed unmatched. From germline, CDR1 is MRHNA and CDR2 SNTAGT. The CDR3 runs to 15 residues. The chain's CDR3 is CASSGTSGGPDTQYF. The CDR3 DNA is TGTGCCAGCAGTGGGACTAGCGGGGGTCCAGATACGCAGTATTTT.

The chain links TRBV6-4 to TRBJ2-2; D is unresolved. The germline V and J ends were trimmed by 2 bases and 0 bases, with 1 base remaining between them. The germline CDR1 and CDR2 sequences are MRHNA and SNTAGT. There are 13 residues in the CDR3. CDR3 nucleotides: TGTGCCAGCAGTGACACGAACACCGGGGAGCTGTTTTTT. Protein sequence: CASSDTNTGELFF.

CDR3 DNA sequence: TGTGCCAGCAGCCCCCCAGAGAACTATGGCTACACCTTC. This sequence encodes CASSPPENYGYTF. This sequence joins TRBV5-6 and TRBJ1-2; no clear D gene. V was shortened by 4 bases and J by 2 bases, with 9 bases between the two germline ends. Germline V gene lookup returns CDR1 SGHDT and CDR2 YYEEEE. The length of the CDR3 is 13 residues.

Within the sample, this clonotype is medium-sized. The gene calls are TRBV6-1 and TRBJ2-3, with 11 bases fitting TRBD2. After removal of 3 bases from V and 4 bases from J, the junction contained 9 bases not matched to a gene. The CDR3 has 17 amino acids. Germline V gene sequence: CDR1 MNHNS, CDR2 SASEGT. The CDR3 loop is CASSETVAGGPADTQYF. Here the CDR3 DNA reads TGTGCCAGCAGTGAGACCGTAGCGGGAGGGCCAGCAGATACGCAGTATTTT.

This clonotype is categorized as large. The CDR3 DNA is TGCGCCAGCAGTCAATCAAGGGGGCACTACGAGCAGTACTTC. It encodes CASSQSRGHYEQYF. The J gene is TRBJ2-7, the V gene TRBV23-1; 7 bases are a match to TRBD1. TRBV23-1 is flagged as an ORF with uncertain function. V lost 0 bases, J lost 3 bases, and 2 bases stayed unmatched. The CDR3 sequence is 14 residues long.